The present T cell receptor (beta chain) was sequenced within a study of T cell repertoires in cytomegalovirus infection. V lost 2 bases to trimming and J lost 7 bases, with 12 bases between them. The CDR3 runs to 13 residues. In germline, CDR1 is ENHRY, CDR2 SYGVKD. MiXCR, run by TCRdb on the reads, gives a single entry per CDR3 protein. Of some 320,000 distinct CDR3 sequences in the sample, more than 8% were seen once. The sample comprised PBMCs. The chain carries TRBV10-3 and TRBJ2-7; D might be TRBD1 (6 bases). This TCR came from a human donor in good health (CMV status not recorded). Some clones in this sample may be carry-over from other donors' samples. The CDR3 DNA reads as TGTGCCATCAGTGAGACACTACAGGGAGAGCAGTACTTC. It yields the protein CAISETLQGEQYF.